Listed below are T cell receptor beta chains from one sample, sequenced in a study of CD8 T cells in ankylosing spondylitis. TCRdb processed the 5' RACE reads anew with MiXCR; each CDR3 protein has one entry. The table shows roughly 260,000 distinct CDR3 sequences, with roughly 20% occurring only once. The sequenced sample was blood, either unsorted or a sorted T cell fraction (not recorded which). Receptors were obtained from a male donor with ankylosing spondylitis or in good health (not recorded which). Both conserved end residues are part of each CDR3. A D gene is named only where the DNA matches it firmly. Clone size is shown for a subset of rows, as once, few, many or a class of expanded clone.

j_call v_call d_call clone_size cdr3_nt cdr3_aa
TRBJ2-5 TRBV10-3 TRBD2 few TGTGCCATCAGTGAGTCTTCTAGCGGATGGGAGACCCAGTACTTC CAISESSSGWETQYF
TRBJ2-4 TRBV28 . . TGTGCCAGCAGCGAATCAGCCAAAAACATTCAGTACTTC CASSESAKNIQYF
TRBJ1-1 TRBV12-3/TRBV12-4 . many TGTGCCAGCAGTCGAGGTAGGCAGGTACCCACTGAAGCTTTCTTT CASSRGRQVPTEAFF
TRBJ1-5 TRBV5-1 . . TGCACCAGCAGCTTGGGACCGCGAGACTATGGCAATCAGCCCCAGCATTTT CTSSLGPRDYGNQPQHF
TRBJ1-6 TRBV27 . few TGTGCCAGCAGTATCGGCGGAGTCTATAATTCACCCCTCCACTTT CASSIGGVYNSPLHF
TRBJ2-6 TRBV11-2 . . TGTGCCAGCAGCTTGACCGGGGGCGCCTTGGCTGGGGCCAACGTCCTGACTTTC CASSLTGGALAGANVLTF
TRBJ2-1 TRBV5-1 TRBD1 . TGCGCCAGCAGCTCGATGGACAGGGAGTTCTTC CASSSMDREFF
TRBJ1-1 TRBV10-3 TRBD1 few TGTGCCATCAAGACAGGGACGAACACTGAAGCTTTCTTT CAIKTGTNTEAFF
TRBJ2-1 TRBV7-2 . once TGTGCCAGCAGCTTAGGACCAGTGCTATACAATGAGCAGTTCTTC CASSLGPVLYNEQFF
TRBJ2-3 TRBV5-1 . . TGCGCCAGCAGAGGGGCGGCAGCTAGCACAGATACGCAGTATTTT CASRGAAASTDTQYF
TRBJ2-1 TRBV25-1 . . TGTGCCAGCAGTGGGCACCCAAGAAGGGACCTTCGGGATGAGCAGTTCTTC CASSGHPRRDLRDEQFF
TRBJ1-1 TRBV12-3/TRBV12-4 . many TGTGCCAGCAGTTTTGGCGCCATAAACACTGAAGCTTTCTTT CASSFGAINTEAFF
TRBJ2-5 TRBV21-1 . few TGTGCCAGCAGCAAAATCGGGAGACCTCAAGAGACCCAGTACTTC CASSKIGRPQETQYF
TRBJ2-5 TRBV9 TRBD2 . TGTGCCAGCAGCGTAGCCAGCGGGGTGGGGGAGACCCAGTACTTC CASSVASGVGETQYF
TRBJ2-1 TRBV12-3/TRBV12-4 . few TGTGCCAGCAACAAGAGAGAAACCTACAATGAGCAGTTCTTC CASNKRETYNEQFF
TRBJ1-2 TRBV12-3/TRBV12-4 . few TGTGCCAGCAGTTTGCCCGTACAGGACCCTAACTATGGCTACACCTTC CASSLPVQDPNYGYTF
TRBJ1-1 TRBV24-1 TRBD1 . TGTGCCACCAATACAGGGGGCGGCCGGAACACTGAAGCTTTCTTT CATNTGGGRNTEAFF
TRBJ1-2 TRBV28 . . TGTGCCAGCAGTTATGCAGGGGATGGTGGCTACACCTTC CASSYAGDGGYTF
TRBJ2-3 TRBV5-1 TRBD2 . TGCGCCAGCAGCTCCGGACTAGCGGGGGGGTATTCAGATACGCAGTATTTT CASSSGLAGGYSDTQYF
TRBJ1-2 TRBV2 . . TGTGCCAGCACGAGTTCTGAGAACTATGGCTACACCTTC CASTSSENYGYTF
TRBJ2-3 TRBV5-1 . many TGCGCCAGCAACATCAGACCGGGATTCACAGATACGCAGTATTTT CASNIRPGFTDTQYF
TRBJ2-3 TRBV5-1 TRBD1 . TGCGCCAGCAGCGTGTACCGGGACAGGAAGGATACGCAGTATTTT CASSVYRDRKDTQYF
TRBJ1-4 TRBV5-1 . many TGCGCCAGCAGCTTGAAGGGAACTAATGAAAAACTGTTTTTT CASSLKGTNEKLFF
TRBJ2-3 TRBV12-3/TRBV12-4 . . TGTGCCAGCAGGACGGACAGTACAGATACGCAGTATTTT CASRTDSTDTQYF
TRBJ2-1 TRBV24-1 TRBD2 . TGTGCCACCGGGACTAGCGGGAGGAATGAGCAGTTCTTC CATGTSGRNEQFF
TRBJ2-4 TRBV6-2/TRBV6-3 . . TGTGCCAGCCGGGGAACCCAACGGAACATTCAGTACTTC CASRGTQRNIQYF
TRBJ2-3 TRBV20-1 . few TGCAGTGCTAGAGGGGGCAGCAAGTTTAGCACAGATACGCAGTATTTT CSARGGSKFSTDTQYF
TRBJ1-1 TRBV20-1 . . TGCAGTGCCCCGCGGGCAGGGTCCATGAACACTGAAGCTTTCTTT CSAPRAGSMNTEAFF